Presented here are 17 T cell receptor beta chains from one specimen sequenced in a study of blood T cell dynamics during melanoma immunotherapy. Time point described: pre-treatment baseline. Profiling relied on immunoSEQ multiplex PCR, and the TCRdb table lists in-frame clones only, not all of them. In the table there are about 11,000 clones, 70% to 90% of which are singletons. The source was blood, collected from a patient treated with checkpoint blockade. The receptors were gathered from a human donor with melanoma.

The chain combines TRBV28 with TRBJ1-2; 10 positions agree with TRBD1. The CDR3 runs to 14 residues. Germline V CDR1 and CDR2: MDHEN, SYDVKM. Germline trimming cut 6 bases from V and 8 bases from J; bases unmatched to any gene: 9. The CDR3 region has the DNA TGTGCCAGCAGCCTCGGGACAGGGGTAAAAGGCTACACCTTC. Translation: CASSLGTGVKGYTF.

This clone came up a few times. This rearrangement joins TRBV6-1 to TRBJ2-7; maybe TRBD1 (5 bases). The germline gives CDR1 MNHNS, CDR2 SASEGT. The CDR3 sequence is 15 residues long. V was pared by 4 bases and J by 5 bases, with 18 bases between. CDR3 in DNA: TGTGCCAGCAGTGTACTCCAGGGTGGCCCTAACGAGCAGTACTTC. It translates to CASSVLQGGPNEQYF.

The chain joins TRBV7-2 to TRBJ2-3; tentatively, D is TRBD2 (5 bases). The V and J ends lost 5 bases and 0 bases respectively, with 12 bases between them. Germline CDR1 is SGHTA and CDR2 is FQGNSA. The CDR3 has 15 amino acids. The CDR3 DNA reads as TGTGCCAGCAGCCCGAGGACTGGTAGCACAGATACGCAGTATTTT. Translating it yields CASSPRTGSTDTQYF.

The chain couples TRBV5-6 to TRBJ1-4; no clear D gene. The germline V gene encodes CDR1 SGHDT and CDR2 YYEEEE. The V and J ends lost 3 bases and 5 bases respectively, with 17 bases between them. The CDR3 is made up of 16 amino acids. CDR3 nucleotide sequence: TGTGCCAGCAGCTCTTCGATTCGGACCGACAATGAAAAACTGTTTTTT. Its translation is CASSSSIRTDNEKLFF.

Worth noting for this clone: Other DNA sequences in the same sample also yield this CDR3. The rearrangement uses TRBV27 and TRBJ1-5, with D possibly matching TRBD1 (5 bases). CDR1 is MNHEY and CDR2 is SMNVEV in the germline V gene (reference sequence). The CDR3 consists of 16 residues. Trimming shortened V by 1 base and J by 2 bases, and 12 bases separated the two germline ends. CDR3: CASSLLGPRGNQPQHF. As DNA, the CDR3 is TGTGCCAGCAGTTTATTAGGACCCAGGGGCAATCAGCCCCAGCATTTT.

The rearrangement uses TRBV2 and TRBJ2-3; possibly TRBD2 for D (5 bases). The CDR3 runs to 13 residues. Trimming took 11 bases from V and 3 from J, leaving 15 bases between them. The V gene's germline CDR1 is SNHLY and CDR2 FYNNEI. The CDR3 region is CAWILGSTDTQYF. For the CDR3, the DNA is TGTGCCTGGATACTAGGCTCTACAGATACGCAGTATTTT.

The rearrangement links TRBV14 to TRBJ2-3, with TRBD2 identical over 7 bases. Germline V gene data show CDR1 as SGHDN and CDR2 as FVKESK. Losses at the gene ends were 0 bases for V and 5 bases for J; bases not matched to a gene: 5. CDR3 size: 15 residues. CDR3 nucleotide sequence: TGTGCCAGCAGCCAAGATCCTGGGGGGGGAGATACGCAGTATTTT. This gives the protein CASSQDPGGGDTQYF.

Here the CDR3 reads CASSLLTGFSAGELFF. CDR3 sequence (DNA): TGCGCCAGCAGCTTGCTTACGGGGTTCTCCGCCGGGGAGCTGTTTTTT. The chain is built from TRBV5-1 and TRBJ2-2, with D perhaps TRBD2 (5 bases). V lost 1 base to trimming and J lost 6 bases, with 16 bases between them. The CDR3 extends over 16 amino acids. The V gene's germline CDR1 is SGHRS and CDR2 YFSETQ.

J is TRBJ2-2 and V is TRBV7-9; D unclear. Between the trimmed V and J ends, which lost 1 base and 4 bases, there was a span of 4 bases. This CDR3 region has 13 residues. Germline V CDR1 and CDR2: SEHNR, FQNEAQ (reference sequence). CDR3 DNA sequence: TGTGCCAGCAGCTTAGGGCCCACCGGGGAGCTGTTTTTT. Encoded protein: CASSLGPTGELFF.

The rearrangement uses TRBV11-2 and TRBJ2-7, with a possible D match to TRBD1 (6 bases). V lost 3 bases and J 3 bases, leaving 9 bases between the germline ends. Germline CDR1 and CDR2: SGHAT and FQNNGV. CDR3 length equals 13 residues. Here the CDR3 DNA reads TGTGCCAGCAGCTTCGGACAGCACTACGAGCAGTACTTC. Translated: CASSFGQHYEQYF.

This clone was detected only a few times. The chain couples TRBV18 to TRBJ1-6; D not resolved. Germline V gives CDR1 KGHSH, CDR2 LQKENI. Trimming removed 3 bases from V and 7 bases from J, with 7 bases in between. This CDR3 contains 13 residues. This chain's CDR3 is CASSPSGNSPLHF. The CDR3 nucleotides read TGTGCCAGCTCACCCAGTGGGAATTCACCCCTCCACTTT.

The V call is TRBV6-1, the J call TRBJ2-7, with D unclear. The germline V gene has CDR1 MNHNS and CDR2 SASEGT. This CDR3 is built from 12 residues. Deletions cut 4 bases from V and 3 bases from J, with 7 bases between. CDR3 loop: CASSALFYEQYV. The DNA for the CDR3 is TGTGCCAGCAGTGCACTATTCTACGAGCAGTACGTC.

This clone has a handful of counts. The chain uses TRBV7-2 and TRBJ1-2, with TRBD1 as a possible D gene (5 bases). The length of the CDR3 is 12 residues. From germline, CDR1 is SGHTA and CDR2 FQGNSA. V was cut by 7 bases and J by 2 bases, with 8 bases left in between. As DNA, the CDR3 is TGTGCCAGCACTGCAGGGAACTATGGCTACACCTTC. This encodes CASTAGNYGYTF.

This rearrangement joins TRBV7-2 to TRBJ2-4; perhaps D is TRBD1 or TRBD2 (5 bases each). Trimming removed 6 bases from V and 1 base from J, with 10 bases in between. CDR1 and CDR2 (germline): SGHTA, FQGNSA. The CDR3 sequence is 14 residues long. The CDR3 loop is CASSSWGAKNIQYF. The CDR3 coding sequence is TGTGCCAGCAGTTCCTGGGGGGCCAAAAACATTCAGTACTTC.

This rearrangement joins TRBV6-1 to TRBJ2-1; D perhaps matches TRBD1 (6 bases). V was shortened by 4 bases and J by 2 bases, with 15 bases between the two germline ends. This CDR3 comprises 16 residues. Germline assignment: CDR1 MNHNS and CDR2 SASEGT. The CDR3 protein is CASSVQGPYPYNEQFF. CDR3 nucleotides: TGTGCCAGCAGTGTTCAGGGGCCCTACCCCTACAATGAGCAGTTCTTC.

The chain uses TRBV11-2 and TRBJ1-4; D not resolved. The germline CDR1 and CDR2 sequences are SGHAT and FQNNGV. V lost 4 bases to trimming and J lost 7 bases, with 19 bases between them. This CDR3 is built from 16 residues. For the CDR3, the DNA is TGTGCCAGCAGCTCCCCGGGGAGCGGAGGGTCTGAAAAACTGTTTTTT. Protein: CASSSPGSGGSEKLFF.

The V gene is TRBV18, the J gene TRBJ2-1; no clear D. Germline values: CDR1 KGHSH, CDR2 LQKENI. Trimming left V 2 bases short and J 6 bases short, with 2 bases between. The CDR3 has 11 amino acids. This CDR3 is CASSPANEQFF. CDR3 DNA sequence: TGTGCCAGCTCACCAGCCAATGAGCAGTTCTTC. The complete variable domain, with remaining parts taken from reference TRBV18 and TRBJ2-1, reads NAGVMQNPRHLVRRRGQEARLRCSPMKGHSHVYWYRQLPEEGLKFMVYLQKENIIDESGMPKERFSAEFPKEGPSILRIQQVVRGDSAAYFCASSPANEQFFGPGTRLTVL.